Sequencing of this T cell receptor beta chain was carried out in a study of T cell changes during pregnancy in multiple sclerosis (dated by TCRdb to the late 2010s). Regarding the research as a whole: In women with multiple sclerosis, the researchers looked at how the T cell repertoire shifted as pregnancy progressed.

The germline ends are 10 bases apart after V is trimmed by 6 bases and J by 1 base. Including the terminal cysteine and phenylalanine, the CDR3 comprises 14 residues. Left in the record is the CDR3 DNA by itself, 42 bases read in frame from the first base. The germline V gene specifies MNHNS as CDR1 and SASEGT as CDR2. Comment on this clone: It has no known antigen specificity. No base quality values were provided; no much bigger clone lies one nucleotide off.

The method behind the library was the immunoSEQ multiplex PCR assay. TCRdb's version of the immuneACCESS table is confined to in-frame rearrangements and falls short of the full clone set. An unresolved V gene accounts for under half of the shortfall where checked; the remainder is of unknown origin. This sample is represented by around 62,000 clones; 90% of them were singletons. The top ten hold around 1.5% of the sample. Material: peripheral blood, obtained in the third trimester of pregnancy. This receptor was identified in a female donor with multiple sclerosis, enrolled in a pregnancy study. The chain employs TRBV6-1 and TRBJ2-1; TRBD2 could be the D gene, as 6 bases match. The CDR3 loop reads CASRRDGSYNEQFF. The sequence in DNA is TGTGCCAGCAGGCGGGACGGATCCTACAATGAGCAGTTCTTC.